The TCR beta chain described here comes from a study of blood T cell repertoires in COVID-19. Germline V gene sequence: CDR1 DFQATT, CDR2 SNEGSKA (reference sequence). CDR3 size: 11 residues. Trimming removed 4 bases at V and 7 bases at J, with 11 bases between. How the authors handled the data: The assay estimated nucleated cells by amplifying reference gene primers. The data were produced by immunoSEQ multiplex PCR, yet TCRdb's version contains in-frame clones alone and is incomplete. The V and J calls and clone size were taken over from that table, and D and trimming were inferred from the DNA. This sample has about 300,000 clones, with about 84% found just once.

Material for sequencing was peripheral blood. The sequence came from a woman aged 45-65 years with acute or convalescent COVID-19. The chain uses TRBV20-1 and TRBJ2-7; weak D call: TRBD2 (5 bases). CDR3 protein: CSATRTGEQYF. DNA of the CDR3: TGCAGTGCTACACGGACGGGGGAGCAGTACTTC.